This T cell receptor beta chain was captured in a study of CD8+ T cells in alopecia areata. Study-level findings and limits: Throughout tofacitinib, many expanded lesional clones continued to persist in scalp and blood.

Sequencing used cDNA as its template, made by extracting RNA and reverse transcribing it. The table came from immunoSEQ multiplex PCR; TCRdb's copy has only in-frame clones and leaves some out. The sample has about 200,000 clones, 64% seen once. Described treatment: oral pan-JAK inhibitor, 5-10 mg twice daily. Germline V CDR1 and CDR2: SEHNR, FQNEAQ (reference sequence). V was trimmed by 5 bases and J by 3 bases, leaving 17 bases between them. The CDR3 has 16 residues. As concerns this clone: Its matching antigen is unknown.

The input for sequencing was CD4+ T cells sorted from blood, taken at week 4, from a patient treated with tofacitinib. The chain uses TRBV7-9 and TRBJ1-5; D perhaps matches TRBD1 (5 bases). The origin of this receptor is a human donor with alopecia areata. This chain's CDR3 is CASSTAQQGNNQPQHF. CDR3 bases: TGTGCCAGCAGCACCGCTCAGCAGGGAAACAATCAGCCCCAGCATTTT.